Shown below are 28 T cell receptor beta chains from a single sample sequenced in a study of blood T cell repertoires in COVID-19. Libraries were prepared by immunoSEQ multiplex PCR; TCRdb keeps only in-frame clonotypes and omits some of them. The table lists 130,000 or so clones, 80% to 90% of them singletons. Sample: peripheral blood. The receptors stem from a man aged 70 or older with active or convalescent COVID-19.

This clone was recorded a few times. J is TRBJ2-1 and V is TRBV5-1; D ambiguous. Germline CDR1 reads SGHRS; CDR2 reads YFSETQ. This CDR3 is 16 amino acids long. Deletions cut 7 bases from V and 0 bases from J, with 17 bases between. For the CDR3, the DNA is TGCGCCAGCTCTAACAGCCGTCAAAACTCCTACAATGAGCAGTTCTTC. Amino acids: CASSNSRQNSYNEQFF.

Written as DNA, the CDR3 is TGTGCCATCAGTGAGGTCGGCACTAGCGGGAGCTACGAGCAGTACTTC. This translates into CAISEVGTSGSYEQYF. The chain carries TRBV10-3 and TRBJ2-7, with 11 bases that match TRBD2. V lost 2 bases to trimming and J lost 3 bases; unmatched junction nucleotides: 6. Germline V lookup: CDR1 ENHRY, CDR2 SYGVKD. This CDR3 has 16 residues.

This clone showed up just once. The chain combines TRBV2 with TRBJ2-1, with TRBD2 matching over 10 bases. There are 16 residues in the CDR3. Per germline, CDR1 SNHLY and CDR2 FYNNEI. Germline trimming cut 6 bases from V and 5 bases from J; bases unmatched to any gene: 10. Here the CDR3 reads CASSRLAGSTNNEQFF. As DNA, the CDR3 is TGTGCCAGCAGCAGACTAGCGGGCTCCACCAACAATGAGCAGTTCTTC.

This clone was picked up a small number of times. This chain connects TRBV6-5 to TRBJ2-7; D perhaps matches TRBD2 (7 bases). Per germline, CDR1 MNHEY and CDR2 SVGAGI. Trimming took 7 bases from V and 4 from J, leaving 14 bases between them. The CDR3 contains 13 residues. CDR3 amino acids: CASTQGGGYEQYF. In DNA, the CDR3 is TGTGCCAGCACCCAAGGGGGGGGATACGAGCAGTACTTC.

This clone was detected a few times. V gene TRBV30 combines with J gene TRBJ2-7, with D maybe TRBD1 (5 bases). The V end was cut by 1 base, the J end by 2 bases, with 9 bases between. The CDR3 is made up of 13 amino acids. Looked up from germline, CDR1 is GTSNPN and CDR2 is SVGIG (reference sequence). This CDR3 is CAWSDRSPYEQYF. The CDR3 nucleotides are TGTGCCTGGAGTGACAGGAGTCCCTACGAGCAGTACTTC.

CDR3 coding DNA: TGTGCCAGCAGTTTAGTCCTAGCGGCACTCAATGAGCAGTTCTTC. Translating it yields CASSLVLAALNEQFF. The V gene is TRBV28, the J gene TRBJ2-1; 7 bases are shared with TRBD2. This CDR3 is built from 15 residues. V lost 2 bases and J lost 6; bases outside the gene matches: 7. The germline V gene has CDR1 MDHEN and CDR2 SYDVKM. Full variable domain (rest looked up from reference TRBV28 and TRBJ2-1): DVKVTQSSRYLVKRTGEKVFLECVQDMDHENMFWYRQDPGLGLRLIYFSYDVKMKEKGDIPEGYSVSREKKERFSLILESASTNQTSMYLCASSLVLAALNEQFFGPGTRLTVL.

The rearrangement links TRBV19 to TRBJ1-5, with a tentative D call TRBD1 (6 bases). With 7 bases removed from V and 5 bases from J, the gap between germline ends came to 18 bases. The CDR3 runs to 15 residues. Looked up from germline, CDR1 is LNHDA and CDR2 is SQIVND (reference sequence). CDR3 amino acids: CASTLGTQEHQPQHF. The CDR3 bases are TGTGCCAGTACCCTCGGGACACAGGAGCATCAGCCCCAGCATTTT. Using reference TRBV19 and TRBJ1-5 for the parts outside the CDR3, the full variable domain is DGGITQSPKYLFRKEGQNVTLSCEQNLNHDAMYWYRQDPGQGLRLIYYSQIVNDFQKGDIAEGYSVSREKKESFPLTVTSAQKNPTAFYLCASTLGTQEHQPQHFGDGTRLSIL.

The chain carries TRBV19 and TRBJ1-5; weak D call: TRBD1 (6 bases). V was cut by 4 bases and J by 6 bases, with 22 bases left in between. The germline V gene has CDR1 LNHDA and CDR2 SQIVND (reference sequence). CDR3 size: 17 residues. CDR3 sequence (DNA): TGTGCCAGTAGTAATCAGGGACATCTAGGCGGCGGTCAGCCCCAGCATTTT. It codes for CASSNQGHLGGGQPQHF.

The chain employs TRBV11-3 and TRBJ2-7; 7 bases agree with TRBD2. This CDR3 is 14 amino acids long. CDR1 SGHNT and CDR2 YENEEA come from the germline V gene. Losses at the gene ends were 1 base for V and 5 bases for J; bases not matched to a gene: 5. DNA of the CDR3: TGTGCCAGCAGCTTAGCGGGGGGTTCGGACGAGCAGTACTTC. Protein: CASSLAGGSDEQYF. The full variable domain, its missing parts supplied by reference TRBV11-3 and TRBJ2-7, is EAGVVQSPRYKIIEKKQPVAFWCNPISGHNTLYWYLQNLGQGPELLIRYENEEAVDDSQLPKDRFSAERLKGVDSTLKIQPAELGDSAVYLCASSLAGGSDEQYFGPGTRLTVT.

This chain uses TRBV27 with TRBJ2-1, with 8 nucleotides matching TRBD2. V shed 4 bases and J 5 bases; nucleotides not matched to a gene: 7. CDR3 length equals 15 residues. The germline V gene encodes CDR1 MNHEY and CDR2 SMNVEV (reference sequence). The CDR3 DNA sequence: TGTGCCAGCAGTTCGCTGGGTAGCGGGAACAATGAGCAGTTCTTC. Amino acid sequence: CASSSLGSGNNEQFF.

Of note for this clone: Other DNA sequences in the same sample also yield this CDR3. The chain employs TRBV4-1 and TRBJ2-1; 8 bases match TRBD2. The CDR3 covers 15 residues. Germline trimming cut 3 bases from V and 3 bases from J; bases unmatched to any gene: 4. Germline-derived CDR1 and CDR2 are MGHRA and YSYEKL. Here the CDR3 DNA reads TGCGCCAGCAGCCATCCCGGGACTAGCTACAATGAGCAGTTCTTC. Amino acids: CASSHPGTSYNEQFF.

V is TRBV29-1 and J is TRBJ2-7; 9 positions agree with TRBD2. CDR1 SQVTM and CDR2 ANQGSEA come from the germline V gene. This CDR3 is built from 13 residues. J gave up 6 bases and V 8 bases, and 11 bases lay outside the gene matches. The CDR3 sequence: CSFRLAVGFEQYF. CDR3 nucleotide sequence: TGCAGCTTCCGACTAGCGGTGGGGTTCGAGCAGTACTTC.

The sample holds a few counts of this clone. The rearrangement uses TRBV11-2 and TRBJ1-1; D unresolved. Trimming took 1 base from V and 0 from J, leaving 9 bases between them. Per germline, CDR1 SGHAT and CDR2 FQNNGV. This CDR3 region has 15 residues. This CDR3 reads CASSLVGVVNTEAFF. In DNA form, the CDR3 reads TGTGCCAGCAGCTTAGTAGGAGTCGTGAACACTGAAGCTTTCTTT.

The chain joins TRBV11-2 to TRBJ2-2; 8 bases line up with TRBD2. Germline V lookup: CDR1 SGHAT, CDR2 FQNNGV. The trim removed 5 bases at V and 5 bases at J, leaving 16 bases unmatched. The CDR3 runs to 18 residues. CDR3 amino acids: CASSLSGGPPLGTGELFF. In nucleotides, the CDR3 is TGTGCCAGCAGCCTATCGGGGGGGCCCCCCCTTGGTACCGGGGAGCTGTTTTTT.

In DNA, the CDR3 is TGTGCCAGCAGTCCAATATCCACCTCTCTAGCGGGGATCTACGAGCAGTACTTC. Its translation: CASSPISTSLAGIYEQYF. The chain links TRBV6-6 to TRBJ2-7; TRBD2 matches 9 bases. Unmatched junction bases numbered 17, after V lost 5 bases and J lost 3 bases. The CDR3 totals 18 residues. CDR1 MNHNY and CDR2 SVGAGI come from the germline V gene (reference sequence).

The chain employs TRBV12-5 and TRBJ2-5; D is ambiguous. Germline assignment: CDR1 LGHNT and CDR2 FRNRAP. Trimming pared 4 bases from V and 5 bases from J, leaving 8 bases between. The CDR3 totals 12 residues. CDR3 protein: CASGSAGETQYF. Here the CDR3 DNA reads TGTGCTAGTGGTTCGGCCGGGGAGACCCAGTACTTC.

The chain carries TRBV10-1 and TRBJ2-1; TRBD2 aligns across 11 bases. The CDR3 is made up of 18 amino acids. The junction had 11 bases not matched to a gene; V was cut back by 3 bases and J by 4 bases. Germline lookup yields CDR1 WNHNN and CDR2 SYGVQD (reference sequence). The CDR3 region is CASSDKSTSGSRYNEQFF. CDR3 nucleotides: TGCGCCAGCAGTGACAAATCTACTAGCGGGAGTAGGTACAATGAGCAGTTCTTC.

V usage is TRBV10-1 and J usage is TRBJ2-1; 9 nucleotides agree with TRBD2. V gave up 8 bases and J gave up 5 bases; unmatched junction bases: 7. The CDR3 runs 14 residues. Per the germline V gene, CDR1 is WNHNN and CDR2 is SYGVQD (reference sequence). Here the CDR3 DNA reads TGCGCCAGCTCACCTAGCGGGACTAACAATGAGCAGTTCTTC. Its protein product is CASSPSGTNNEQFF.

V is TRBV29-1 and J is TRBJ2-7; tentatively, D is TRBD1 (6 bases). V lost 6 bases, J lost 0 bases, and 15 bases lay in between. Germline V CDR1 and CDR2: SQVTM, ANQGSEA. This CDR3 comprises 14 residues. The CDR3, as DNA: TGCAGCGTCAGGACAGTCATAAGCTCCTACGAGCAGTACTTC. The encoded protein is CSVRTVISSYEQYF.

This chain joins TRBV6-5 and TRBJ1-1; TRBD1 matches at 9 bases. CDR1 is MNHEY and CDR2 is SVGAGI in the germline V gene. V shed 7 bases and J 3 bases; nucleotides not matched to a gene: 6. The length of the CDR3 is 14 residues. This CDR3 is CASTLRTGDTEAFF. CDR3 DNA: TGTGCCAGCACTCTTCGGACAGGGGACACTGAAGCTTTCTTT.

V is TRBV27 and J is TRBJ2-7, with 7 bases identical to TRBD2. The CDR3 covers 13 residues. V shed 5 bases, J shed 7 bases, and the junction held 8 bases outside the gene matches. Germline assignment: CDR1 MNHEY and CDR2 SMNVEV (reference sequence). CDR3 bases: TGTGCCAGCAGTGACCGGGACGGGAGGGAGCAGTACTTC. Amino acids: CASSDRDGREQYF.

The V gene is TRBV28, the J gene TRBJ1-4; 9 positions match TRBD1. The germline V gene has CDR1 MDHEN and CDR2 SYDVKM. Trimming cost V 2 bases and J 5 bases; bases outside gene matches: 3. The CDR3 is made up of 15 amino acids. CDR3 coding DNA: TGTGCCAGCAGTTTAGGGGGACAGGGAAATGAAAAACTGTTTTTT. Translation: CASSLGGQGNEKLFF.

This CDR3 reads CASSKRGTGDYGYTF. CDR3 nucleotides: TGTGCCAGCAGCAAAAGGGGGACAGGTGACTATGGCTACACCTTC. The chain carries TRBV12-1 and TRBJ1-2; the table's D call TRBD1 went unverified against the DNA. TRBV12-1 is marked as a pseudogene. The CDR3 runs 15 residues.

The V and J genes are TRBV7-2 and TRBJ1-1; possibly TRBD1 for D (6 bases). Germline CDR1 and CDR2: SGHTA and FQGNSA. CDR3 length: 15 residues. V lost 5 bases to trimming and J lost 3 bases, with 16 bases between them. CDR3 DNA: TGTGCCAGCAGCAAGCTCACAGGGTTGTACACTGAAGCTTTCTTT. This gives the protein CASSKLTGLYTEAFF.

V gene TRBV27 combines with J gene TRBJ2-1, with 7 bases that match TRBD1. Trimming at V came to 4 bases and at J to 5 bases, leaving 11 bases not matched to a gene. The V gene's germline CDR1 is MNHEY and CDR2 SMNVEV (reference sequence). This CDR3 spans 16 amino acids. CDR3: CASSYGVGTADNEQFF. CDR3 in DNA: TGTGCCAGCAGTTATGGGGTCGGGACAGCCGACAATGAGCAGTTCTTC.

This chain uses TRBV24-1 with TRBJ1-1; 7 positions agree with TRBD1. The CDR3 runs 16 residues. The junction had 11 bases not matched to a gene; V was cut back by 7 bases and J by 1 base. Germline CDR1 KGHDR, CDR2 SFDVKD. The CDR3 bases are TGTGCCACCAGCGCTCTAGACAGGGACCCGAACACTGAAGCTTTCTTT. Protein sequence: CATSALDRDPNTEAFF.

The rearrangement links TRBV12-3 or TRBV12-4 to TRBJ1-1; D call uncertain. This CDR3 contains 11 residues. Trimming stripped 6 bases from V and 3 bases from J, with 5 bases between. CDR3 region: CASRRYTEAFF. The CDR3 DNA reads TGTGCCAGCAGGCGGTACACTGAAGCTTTCTTT.

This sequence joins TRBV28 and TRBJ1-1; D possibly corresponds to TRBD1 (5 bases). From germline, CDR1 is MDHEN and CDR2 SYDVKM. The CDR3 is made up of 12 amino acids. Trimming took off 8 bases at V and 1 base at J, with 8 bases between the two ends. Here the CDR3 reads CASLGGNTEAFF. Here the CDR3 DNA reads TGTGCCAGCCTCGGGGGGAACACTGAAGCTTTCTTT.